Presented here are 2 T cell receptor beta chains from one specimen sequenced in a study of CD8 T cells in Susac syndrome. An input of about 0.5 to 1 ug of RNA was subjected to reverse transcription using random hexamers. One entry per CDR3 protein, called by TCRdb with MiXCR from the immunoSEQ multiplex PCR reads. The sample has 150,000 to 200,000 distinct CDR3 sequences; about 93% are singletons. Sequenced: CD4+ T cells from PBMCs. These receptors originate from a human donor in good health.

The chain recombines TRBV12-5 with TRBJ1-3; D remains unclear. From germline, CDR1 is LGHNT and CDR2 FRNRAP. Trimming stripped 10 bases from V and 7 bases from J, with 8 bases between. The CDR3 is made up of 10 amino acids. This CDR3 is CATRPNTIYF. CDR3 DNA: TGTGCTACCCGCCCCAACACCATATATTTT. The full variable domain, with the rest looked up from reference TRBV12-5 and TRBJ1-3, is DARVTQTPRHKVTEMGQEVTMRCQPILGHNTVFWYRQTMMQGLELLAYFRNRAPLDDSGMPKDRFSAEMPDATLATLKIQPSEPRDSAVYFCATRPNTIYFGEGSWLTVV.

Only one count was recorded for this clonotype. This chain connects TRBV6-5 to TRBJ2-7; 9 bases line up with TRBD2. The CDR3 contains 12 residues. Trimming took 8 bases from V and 4 from J; bases not matched to a gene: 3. CDR1 MNHEY and CDR2 SVGAGI come from the germline V gene. In DNA, the CDR3 is TGTGCCAGCTCTAGCGGGGAATACGAGCAGTACTTC. Protein sequence: CASSSGEYEQYF.